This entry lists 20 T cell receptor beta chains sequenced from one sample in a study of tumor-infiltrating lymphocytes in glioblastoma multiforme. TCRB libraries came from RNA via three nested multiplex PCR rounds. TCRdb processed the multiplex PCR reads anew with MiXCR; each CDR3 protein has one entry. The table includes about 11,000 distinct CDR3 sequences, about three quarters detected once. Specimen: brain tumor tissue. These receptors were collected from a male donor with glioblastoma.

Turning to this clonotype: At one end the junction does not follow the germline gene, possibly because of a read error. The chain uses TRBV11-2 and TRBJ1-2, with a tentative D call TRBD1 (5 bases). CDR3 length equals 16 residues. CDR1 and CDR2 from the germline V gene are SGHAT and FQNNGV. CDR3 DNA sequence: TGTGCAAGCAGCCCCCTGAAGGGACGGGGGGTTGGTGGCTACACCTTC. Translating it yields CASSPLKGRGVGGYTF. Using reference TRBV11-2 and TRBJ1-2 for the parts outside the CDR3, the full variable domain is EAGVAQSPRYKIIEKRQSVAFWCNPISGHATLYWYQQILGQGPKLLIQFQNNGVVDDSQLPKDRFSAERLKGVDSTLKIQPAKLEDSAVYLCASSPLKGRGVGGYTFGSGTRLTVV.

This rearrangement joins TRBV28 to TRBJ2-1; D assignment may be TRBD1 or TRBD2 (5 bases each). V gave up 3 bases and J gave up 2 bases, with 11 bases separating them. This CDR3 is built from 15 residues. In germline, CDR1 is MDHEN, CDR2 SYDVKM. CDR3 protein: CASSLGESAYNEQFF. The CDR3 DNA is TGTGCCAGCAGTTTGGGGGAAAGCGCCTACAATGAGCAGTTCTTC.

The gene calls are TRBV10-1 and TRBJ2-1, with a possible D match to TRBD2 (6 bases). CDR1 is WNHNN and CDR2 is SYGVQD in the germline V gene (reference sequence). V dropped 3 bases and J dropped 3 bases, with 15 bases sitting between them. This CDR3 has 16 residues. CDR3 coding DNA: TGCGCCAGCAGTGATCCAAGGACTACCAACTACAATGAGCAGTTCTTC. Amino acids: CASSDPRTTNYNEQFF.

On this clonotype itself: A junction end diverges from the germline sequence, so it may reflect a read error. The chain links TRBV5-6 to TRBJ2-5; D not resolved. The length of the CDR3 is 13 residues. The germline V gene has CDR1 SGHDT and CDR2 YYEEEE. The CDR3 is CACSLMEEETQYF. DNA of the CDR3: TGTGCCTGCAGCTTGATGGAAGAAGAGACCCAGTACTTC.

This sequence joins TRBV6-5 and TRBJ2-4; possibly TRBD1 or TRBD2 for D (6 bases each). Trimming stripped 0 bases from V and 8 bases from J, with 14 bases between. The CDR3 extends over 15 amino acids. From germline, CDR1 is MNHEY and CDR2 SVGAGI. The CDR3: CASSYSGGRWDIQYF. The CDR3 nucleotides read TGTGCCAGCAGTTACTCTGGGGGGCGATGGGACATTCAGTACTTC.

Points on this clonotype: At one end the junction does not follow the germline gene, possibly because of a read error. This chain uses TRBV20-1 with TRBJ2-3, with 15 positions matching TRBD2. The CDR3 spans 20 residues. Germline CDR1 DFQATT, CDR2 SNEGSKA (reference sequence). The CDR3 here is CSASGPGLAGGPSSTDAQYF. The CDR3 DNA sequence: TGCAGTGCTAGTGGGCCCGGACTAGCGGGAGGGCCGAGTAGCACAGATGCGCAGTATTTT.

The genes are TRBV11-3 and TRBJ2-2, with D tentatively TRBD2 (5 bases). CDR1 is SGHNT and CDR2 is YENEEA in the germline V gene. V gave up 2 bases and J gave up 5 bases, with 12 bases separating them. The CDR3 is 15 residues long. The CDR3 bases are TGTGCCAGCAGCTTACATCCAGCGGAGACCGGGGAGCTGTTTTTT. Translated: CASSLHPAETGELFF.

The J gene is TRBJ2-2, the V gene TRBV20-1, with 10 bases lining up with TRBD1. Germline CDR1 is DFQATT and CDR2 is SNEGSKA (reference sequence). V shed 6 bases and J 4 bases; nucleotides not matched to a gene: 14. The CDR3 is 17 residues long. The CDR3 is CSAKPLTGQGSTGELFF. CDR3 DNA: TGCAGTGCCAAACCGCTCACGGGACAGGGGTCCACCGGGGAGCTGTTTTTT.

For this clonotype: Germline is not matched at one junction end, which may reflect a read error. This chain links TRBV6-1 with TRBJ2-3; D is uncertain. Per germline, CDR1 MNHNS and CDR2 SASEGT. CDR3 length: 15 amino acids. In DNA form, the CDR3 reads TGTGCCAGCAATGAAGCGATTAGCCTTGGGGATGCGCAGTATTTT. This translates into CASNEAISLGDAQYF.

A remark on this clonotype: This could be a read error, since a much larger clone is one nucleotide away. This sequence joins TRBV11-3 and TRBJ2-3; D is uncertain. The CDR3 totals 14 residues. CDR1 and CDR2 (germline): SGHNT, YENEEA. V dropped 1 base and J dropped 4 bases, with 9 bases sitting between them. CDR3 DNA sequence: TGTGCCAGCAGCTTAGTTGCAAGCGCAGATACGCAGTATTTT. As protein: CASSLVASADTQYF.

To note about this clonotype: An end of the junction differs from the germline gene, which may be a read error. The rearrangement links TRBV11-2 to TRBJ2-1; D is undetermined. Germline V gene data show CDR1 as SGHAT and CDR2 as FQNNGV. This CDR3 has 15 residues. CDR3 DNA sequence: TGTGCCAGCAGCTTAGCTGGTAGCTCCTACAAAGAGCAGCTCTTC. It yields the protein CASSLAGSSYKEQLF.

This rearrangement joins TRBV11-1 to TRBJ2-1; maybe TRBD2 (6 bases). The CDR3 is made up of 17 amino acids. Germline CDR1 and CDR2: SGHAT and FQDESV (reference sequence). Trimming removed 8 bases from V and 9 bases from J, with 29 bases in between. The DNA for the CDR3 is TGTGCCAGCTGCCAATTACTACCTAGCGAGAGGTCGAGTGAGCAGTTCTTC. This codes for CASCQLLPSERSSEQFF.

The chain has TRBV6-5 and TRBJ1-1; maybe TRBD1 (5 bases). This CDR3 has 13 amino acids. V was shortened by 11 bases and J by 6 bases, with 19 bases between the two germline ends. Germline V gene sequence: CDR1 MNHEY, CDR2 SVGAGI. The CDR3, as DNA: TGTGCCGCCTTCAGTGGGGCAGCCTCTGAAGCTTTCTTT. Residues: CAAFSGAASEAFF.

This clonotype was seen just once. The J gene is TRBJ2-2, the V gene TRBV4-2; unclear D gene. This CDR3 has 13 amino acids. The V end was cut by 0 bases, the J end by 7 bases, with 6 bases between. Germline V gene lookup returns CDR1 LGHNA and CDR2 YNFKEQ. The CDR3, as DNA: TGTGCCAGCAGCCAAGAACGCGGCGGGGAGCTGTTTTTT. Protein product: CASSQERGGELFF.

CDR3 sequence (DNA): TGTGCCAGCACCTACGGTATTGGCAGGGGAGAAGAGACCCAGTACTTC. Translated, it gives CASTYGIGRGEETQYF. J is TRBJ2-5 and V is TRBV6-6; tentatively, D is TRBD1 (6 bases). The CDR3 is 16 residues long. Germline CDR1 reads MNHNY; CDR2 reads SVGAGI (reference sequence). V lost 7 bases and J 3 bases, leaving 21 bases between the germline ends.

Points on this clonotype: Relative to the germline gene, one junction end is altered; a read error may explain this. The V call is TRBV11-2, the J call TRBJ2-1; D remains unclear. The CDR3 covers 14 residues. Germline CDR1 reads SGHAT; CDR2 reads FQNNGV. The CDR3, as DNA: TGTGCCAGCAGCCTTGGGGTTGGGTCCAATAAGCAGTTCTTC. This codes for CASSLGVGSNKQFF. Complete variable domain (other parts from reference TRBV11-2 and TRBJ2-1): EAGVAQSPRYKIIEKRQSVAFWCNPISGHATLYWYQQILGQGPKLLIQFQNNGVVDDSQLPKDRFSAERLKGVDSTLKIQPAKLEDSAVYLCASSLGVGSNKQFFGPGTRLTVL.

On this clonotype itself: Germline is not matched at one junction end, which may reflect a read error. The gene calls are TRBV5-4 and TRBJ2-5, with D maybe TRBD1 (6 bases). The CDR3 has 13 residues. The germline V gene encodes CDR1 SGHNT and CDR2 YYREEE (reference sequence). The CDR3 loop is CASSFRGQETKYF. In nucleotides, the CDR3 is TGTGCCAGCAGCTTCAGGGGCCAAGAGACCAAGTACTTC.

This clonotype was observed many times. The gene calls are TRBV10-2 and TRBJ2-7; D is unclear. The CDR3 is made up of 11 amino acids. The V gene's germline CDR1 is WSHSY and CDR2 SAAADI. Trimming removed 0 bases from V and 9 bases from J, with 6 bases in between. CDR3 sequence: CASSESGTQYF. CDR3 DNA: TGCGCCAGCAGTGAGTCGGGTACGCAGTACTTC.

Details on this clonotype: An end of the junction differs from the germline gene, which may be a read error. In nucleotides, the CDR3 is TGCGCCAACAGTGAGGCAGGGGCGTGGGCAGATACGCAGTATTTT. It specifies CANSEAGAWADTQYF. V and J are TRBV10-2 and TRBJ2-3, with D possibly matching TRBD1 (6 bases). The CDR3 contains 15 residues. Germline CDR1 WSHSY, CDR2 SAAADI.

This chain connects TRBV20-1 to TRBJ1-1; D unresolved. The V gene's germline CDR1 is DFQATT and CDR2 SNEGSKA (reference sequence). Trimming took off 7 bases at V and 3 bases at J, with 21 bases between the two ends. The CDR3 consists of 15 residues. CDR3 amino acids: CSVYSPNGVDTEAFF. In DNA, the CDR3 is TGCAGTGTTTATTCCCCCAATGGTGTTGACACTGAAGCTTTCTTT.